The 20 T cell receptor beta chains presented below share a single source sample, sequenced in a study of blood T cell repertoires in COVID-19. This table comes from immunoSEQ multiplex PCR, and its TCRdb copy is limited to in-frame clones, with some not included. The sample contains roughly 230,000 clones, 75% to 85% of which appear only once. The sequencing sample was made of peripheral blood. The receptors were sampled from a woman between 50 and 59 years old with acute or convalescent COVID-19.

The rearrangement joins TRBV28 to TRBJ2-3; 9 nucleotides agree with TRBD1. With 8 bases clipped from V and 3 bases from J, the junction kept 9 bases outside the gene matches. The CDR3 is 15 amino acids. Germline CDR1 MDHEN, CDR2 SYDVKM. The CDR3 loop reads CASGLPGQGTDTQYF. Here the CDR3 DNA reads TGTGCCAGCGGACTCCCGGGACAGGGTACAGATACGCAGTATTTT.

This chain joins TRBV28 and TRBJ2-7; possible D gene TRBD1, 5 bases. This CDR3 contains 13 residues. CDR1 MDHEN and CDR2 SYDVKM come from the germline V gene. V was pared by 8 bases and J by 7 bases, with 18 bases between. CDR3 DNA: TGTGCCAGCGCATCAGGACAAGTAGTAGAGCAGTACTTC. Residues: CASASGQVVEQYF. The full variable domain, rest sourced from reference TRBV28 and TRBJ2-7, is DVKVTQSSRYLVKRTGEKVFLECVQDMDHENMFWYRQDPGLGLRLIYFSYDVKMKEKGDIPEGYSVSREKKERFSLILESASTNQTSMYLCASASGQVVEQYFGPGTRLTVT.

The chain employs TRBV28 and TRBJ1-1; D might be TRBD1 (6 bases). V dropped 6 bases and J dropped 11 bases, with 22 bases sitting between them. The CDR3 covers 14 residues. Germline V gene data show CDR1 as MDHEN and CDR2 as SYDVKM. This CDR3 is CASRPITGREGAFF. CDR3 DNA: TGTGCCAGCAGGCCAATCACAGGGAGAGAGGGCGCTTTCTTT.

This clone was seen a few times. The chain employs TRBV7-9 and TRBJ1-1; perhaps TRBD1 as D (5 bases). The germline V gene has CDR1 SEHNR and CDR2 FQNEAQ (reference sequence). The V end lost 3 bases, the J end lost 0 bases, and 8 bases lay between the germline ends. CDR3 length: 14 residues. The CDR3 DNA sequence: TGTGCCAGCAGCTTGGGGGGGATGAACACTGAAGCTTTCTTT. Translating it yields CASSLGGMNTEAFF.

Only a few counts were recorded for this clone. The chain joins TRBV28 to TRBJ1-1; perhaps TRBD1 as D (6 bases). This CDR3 has 13 residues. CDR1 and CDR2 (germline): MDHEN, SYDVKM. Trimming removed 6 bases at V and 4 bases at J, with 12 bases between. The CDR3 DNA follows: TGTGCCAGCAGGATGGCAGGGGTCACTGAAGCTTTCTTT. This gives the protein CASRMAGVTEAFF.

The chain combines TRBV5-6 with TRBJ1-2; D gene uncertain. The CDR3 has 12 residues. The V gene lost 0 bases and the J gene lost 8 bases, with 8 bases spanning the gap. Germline-derived CDR1 and CDR2 are SGHDT and YYEEEE. This CDR3 is CASSLDVFGYTF. The CDR3 DNA reads TGTGCCAGCAGCTTGGATGTATTCGGCTACACCTTC.

This clone was counted a single time. The rearrangement uses TRBV21-1 and TRBJ2-7; no check of the table's D call, TRBD1, against the DNA was made. TRBV21-1 is assigned pseudogene status. CDR3 size: 16 residues. CDR3 coding DNA: TGTGCCAGCAGCAATAAGGAAGGACAGGGGCACTACGAGCAGTACTTC. It codes for CASSNKEGQGHYEQYF.

The chain recombines TRBV11-2 with TRBJ2-7; 10 nucleotides align to TRBD2. J gave up 1 base and V 4 bases, and 13 bases lay outside the gene matches. Germline V gives CDR1 SGHAT, CDR2 FQNNGV. The CDR3 is made up of 18 amino acids. In nucleotides, the CDR3 is TGTGCCAGCAGCTCCCTGGCGACTAGCGGGTCAACATCCTACGAGCAGTACTTC. Translation gives CASSSLATSGSTSYEQYF.

This rearrangement joins TRBV5-6 to TRBJ1-3; no clear D gene. V was shortened by 2 bases and J by 0 bases, with 12 bases between the two germline ends. Germline V gene lookup returns CDR1 SGHDT and CDR2 YYEEEE. The CDR3 has 16 residues. The CDR3 reads CASSFAFSTSGNTIYF. CDR3 DNA sequence: TGTGCCAGCAGCTTCGCTTTTAGCACCTCTGGAAACACCATATATTTT.

This chain connects TRBV4-1 to TRBJ2-1; D is unresolved. The CDR3 is 13 amino acids. The germline V gene encodes CDR1 MGHRA and CDR2 YSYEKL. Deletions cut 0 bases from V and 4 bases from J, with 4 bases between. The CDR3 sequence is CASSQDAYNEQFF. Written as DNA, the CDR3 is TGCGCCAGCAGCCAAGACGCGTACAATGAGCAGTTCTTC.

This clone was counted once. The chain carries TRBV30 and TRBJ1-2; TRBD1 might be the D (5 bases). CDR3 length equals 11 residues. In germline, CDR1 is GTSNPN, CDR2 SVGIG (reference sequence). V lost 2 bases and J 7 bases, leaving 8 bases between the germline ends. This chain's CDR3 is CAWSRGGGYTF. The DNA of the CDR3 is TGTGCCTGGAGTCGGGGGGGTGGCTACACCTTC.

The rearrangement links TRBV28 to TRBJ1-3, with unresolved D. The CDR3 contains 14 residues. The V gene lost 3 bases and the J gene lost 2 bases, with 8 bases spanning the gap. Germline V lookup: CDR1 MDHEN, CDR2 SYDVKM. The CDR3 loop reads CASSFRDPGNTIYF. Written as DNA, the CDR3 is TGTGCCAGCAGTTTTCGGGATCCTGGAAACACCATATATTTT.

The chain combines TRBV19 with TRBJ1-1; perhaps TRBD1 as D (5 bases). The germline V gene encodes CDR1 LNHDA and CDR2 SQIVND (reference sequence). Trimming removed 4 bases at V and 0 bases at J, with 9 bases between. CDR3 length: 14 residues. The CDR3 spells CASSKRGMNTEAFF. CDR3 DNA: TGTGCCAGTAGTAAACGGGGGATGAACACTGAAGCTTTCTTT.

The gene calls are TRBV6-1 and TRBJ2-5; the match to TRBD2 covers 9 bases. Germline loops: CDR1 MNHNS, CDR2 SASEGT. The CDR3 runs 16 residues. V lost 3 bases, J lost 5 bases, and 10 bases stayed unmatched. This chain's CDR3 is CASSDRFSGGPETQYF. In nucleotides, the CDR3 is TGTGCCAGCAGTGATCGATTTAGCGGGGGACCGGAGACCCAGTACTTC.

The chain links TRBV19 to TRBJ1-5; TRBD1 matches at 9 bases. V was clipped by 4 bases and J by 6 bases; unmatched bases: 10. Germline loops: CDR1 LNHDA, CDR2 SQIVND (reference sequence). The CDR3 runs to 16 residues. In DNA, the CDR3 is TGTGCCAGTAGTACGGACAGGGGTTATTCATTTCAGCCCCAGCATTTT. Protein: CASSTDRGYSFQPQHF.

This clone has only one observation. The V gene is TRBV7-2, the J gene TRBJ1-2; the match to TRBD1 covers 7 bases. The germline CDR1 and CDR2 sequences are SGHTA and FQGNSA. The CDR3 length is 15 residues. The junction had 7 bases not matched to a gene; V was cut back by 2 bases and J by 4 bases. The CDR3, as DNA: TGTGCCAGCAGCTTATCGGGACAGCCTAGCTATGGCTACACCTTC. It translates to CASSLSGQPSYGYTF.

The genes are TRBV6-2 or TRBV6-3 and TRBJ2-5; 7 nucleotides align to TRBD1. Trimming cost V 5 bases and J 4 bases; bases outside gene matches: 1. The CDR3 runs to 12 residues. Germline V CDR1 and CDR2: MNHEY, SVGEGT. CDR3 nucleotide sequence: TGTGCCAGCAGTCGGGACAGAGAGACCCAGTACTTC. Protein product: CASSRDRETQYF.

The chain links TRBV6-5 to TRBJ1-1; D possibly corresponds to TRBD1 (6 bases). CDR3 length: 11 amino acids. Germline assignment: CDR1 MNHEY and CDR2 SVGAGI. V gave up 10 bases and J gave up 8 bases, with 14 bases separating them. The chain's CDR3 is CATANRVEAFF. The CDR3 coding sequence is TGTGCCACCGCAAACAGGGTAGAAGCTTTCTTT.

This clone was detected once. This chain uses TRBV30 with TRBJ1-2; unclear D gene. The CDR3 loop spans 12 amino acids. Germline V gene sequence: CDR1 GTSNPN, CDR2 SVGIG (reference sequence). The V and J ends lost 1 base and 9 bases respectively, with 12 bases between them. The CDR3 DNA reads TGTGCCTGGAGTGCACTTGGAGATAGCTACACCTTC. Its translation is CAWSALGDSYTF.

Only one count was recorded for this clone. This chain connects TRBV24-1 to TRBJ2-2; 11 nucleotides agree with TRBD2. CDR1 KGHDR and CDR2 SFDVKD come from the germline V gene. CDR3 length: 17 residues. The J segment lost 1 base and the V segment lost 1 base, leaving 1 base of the junction unmatched. In DNA, the CDR3 is TGTGCCACCAGTGATTTCCTAGCGGGGGGGAACACCGGGGAGCTGTTTTTT. Its protein product is CATSDFLAGGNTGELFF.